This TCR beta chain was identified during a study of T cells after yellow fever vaccination (dated by TCRdb to about 2019). Some background on the complete study: The SMART-Seq v4 Ultra Low Input RNA kit was used to prepare libraries from fractions with low cell numbers. To follow T-cell clones before and after both primary and booster YFV17D yellow fever vaccination, bulk TCR alpha and beta repertoires underwent longitudinal sequencing. Two healthy male donors, one aged 18 to 30 and one aged 30 to 39 years, were included in the cohort. Blood was drawn at multiple timepoints before and after primary and secondary immunization, with bulk PBMC replicates and cell subsets isolated. Here is what the overall study found, with its caveats: A small share of clonotypes was detected in both CD4 and CD8 compartments, with the overlap likely arising from convergent recombination. Because abundant contaminating clonotypes from the bulk population could be contained in FACS-sorted repertoires, computational filtering was required. After the booster, most of the clones that had expanded following primary vaccination were detected again (around 95% of CD4 and around 88% of CD8), which suggests that memory was broadly maintained. The secondary T-cell response was weaker than the primary response but faster, peaking on day 5 instead of day 15. Because the study included only a couple of donors, the extent to which the findings can be generalized is limited.

Spanning cysteine to phenylalanine, the CDR3 consists of 14 amino acids. The DNA shown is the 42-base CDR3, in frame from base 1. Trimmed from V: 10 bases; trimmed from J: 2 bases; junction bases lacking a gene match: 7. Reading the germline V gene gives CDR1 WSHSY and CDR2 SAAADI. The sample holds a few counts of this clonotype. Its antigen has not been determined. No quality values exist for individual bases; no much larger clone is one base distant. Instrument on record: Illumina NovaSeq 6000. Synthesis of TCR cDNA relied on 5'RACE template switching, a step that introduced a universal primer site along with unique molecular identifiers. cDNA synthesis was primed from both the TCR alpha and TCR beta constant segments. Two PCR steps were used to amplify libraries, with sample barcodes and sequencing adapters being added in the second step. Sequencing of libraries was done on Illumina HiSeq 2500 (2x100 bp) or NovaSeq (2x150 bp). As for the authors' bioinformatics: Reads were demultiplexed and collapsed into UMI consensus sequences with MIGEC, and V(D)J alignment was performed with MiXCR. Vaccine-responding clonotypes were identified with edgeR using replicate PBMC samples, with FDR below 0.01 and a log2 fold change above 5 up to day 15 being required. Each bulk clonotype received a CD4 or CD8 identity based on whether the sequenced CD4 or CD8 repertoire contained that clonotype at higher abundance. In TCRdb, the public reads were trimmed at Q25 with fastp and aligned with MiXCR, with productive beta chains retained. One record per CDR3 amino acid sequence lists the most common genes and DNA. The V and J calls and clone size are TCRdb's, not the authors'. This sample is represented by about 130,000 distinct CDR3 sequences; about 8.4% of them were singletons. In total, the top ten clones hold around 40% of the sample.

The treatment or condition label, read with the paper, signifies: live attenuated yellow fever vaccine strain. PBMCs were isolated from peripheral blood using a standard Ficoll-Paque protocol. Dynabeads CD4 and CD8 positive selection kits were used to isolate CD4 and CD8 T-cell fractions. RNA was extracted with TriZol from bulk PBMCs, CD4 and CD8 fractions, and dextramer-positive and dextramer-negative fractions. The rearrangement joined TRBV10-2 to TRBJ2-3; 9 bases in the junction line up with TRBD2. This material consisted of CD8+ T cells sorted from PBMCs, taken on the day of the yellow fever booster vaccination. This TCR was recovered from a man aged 18 to 29 who received the YFV17D yellow fever vaccine. DNA sequence: TGCGCCATATCTAGCGGGGCCTACACAGATACGCAGTATTTT. This encodes CAISSGAYTDTQYF.